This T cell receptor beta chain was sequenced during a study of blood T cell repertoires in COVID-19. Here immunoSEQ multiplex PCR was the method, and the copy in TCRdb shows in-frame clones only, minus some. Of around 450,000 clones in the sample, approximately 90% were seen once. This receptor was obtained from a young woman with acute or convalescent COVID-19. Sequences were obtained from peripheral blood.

The CDR3 protein is CASSLGTGASSGNTIYF. The CDR3 nucleotides are TGTGCCAGCAGTTTAGGTACAGGGGCAAGCTCTGGAAACACCATATATTTT. This chain joins TRBV28 and TRBJ1-3, with 7 bases aligning to TRBD1. This CDR3 has 17 amino acids. Unmatched junction bases numbered 7, after V lost 2 bases and J lost 0 bases. Germline V gene lookup returns CDR1 MDHEN and CDR2 SYDVKM.